Below, 13 T cell receptor beta chains from the same sample are listed, as sequenced in a study of neurological immune-mediated disorders. TCRdb independently ran MiXCR on the 5' RACE reads; one entry per CDR3 protein. The data contain approximately 45,000 distinct CDR3 sequences, about an eighth of them seen just once; the ten biggest clones take up roughly 1.2%. The sequenced sample consisted of PBMCs. The receptor set was obtained from a female donor in good health.

The chain combines TRBV29-1 with TRBJ2-1; 11 bases match TRBD1. Germline CDR1 reads SQVTM; CDR2 reads ANQGSEA. Unmatched junction bases numbered 9, after V lost 6 bases and J lost 8 bases. CDR3 length equals 14 residues. CDR3 nucleotide sequence: TGCAGCGTCTCCGGGACAGGGGGTTCGGATGAGCAGTTCTTC. Its translation: CSVSGTGGSDEQFF.

The table lists this clonotype with many counts. The DNA for the CDR3 is TGTGCCAGCAGTGAAGGCGGGAGGGAACTTGGCTACACCTTC. Its translation is CASSEGGRELGYTF. This rearrangement joins TRBV25-1 to TRBJ1-2; D is uncertain. Germline CDR1 MGHDK, CDR2 SYGVNS. The CDR3 sequence is 14 residues long. V shed 2 bases and J shed 7 bases, with 14 bases lying between them.

This clonotype appeared many times. This chain joins TRBV12-3 or TRBV12-4 and TRBJ1-5, with D maybe TRBD1 (5 bases). This CDR3 has 15 amino acids. Between the trimmed V and J ends, which lost 1 base and 7 bases, there was a span of 14 bases. The CDR3 sequence is CASSLGRGDTQPQHF. For the CDR3, the DNA is TGTGCCAGCAGTTTAGGTCGAGGGGATACGCAGCCCCAGCATTTT.

This clonotype was observed at least ten times. The DNA for the CDR3 is TGTGCCAGCAATATCGAGGGGGATAATTCACCCCTCCACTTT. This translates into CASNIEGDNSPLHF. This chain uses TRBV2 with TRBJ1-6; a possible D gene is TRBD1 (6 bases). In germline, CDR1 is SNHLY, CDR2 FYNNEI. The CDR3 has 14 amino acids. The V end lost 7 bases, the J end lost 5 bases, and 12 bases lay between the germline ends.

This clonotype was detected ten times or more. The CDR3 DNA follows: TGCGCCAGCAGCTCGAAATCCGTGGTGTCCTCGAACACCGGGGAGCTGTTTTTT. It codes for CASSSKSVVSSNTGELFF. The chain carries TRBV5-1 and TRBJ2-2; unclear D gene. This CDR3 comprises 18 residues. Trimming stripped 3 bases from V and 0 bases from J, with 18 bases between. Germline V gene sequence: CDR1 SGHRS, CDR2 YFSETQ.

The sample holds many counts of this clonotype. J is TRBJ2-7 and V is TRBV12-3 or TRBV12-4; 8 positions match TRBD1. The length of the CDR3 is 14 residues. J lost 0 bases, V lost 4 bases, and 2 bases had no gene match. The DNA for the CDR3 is TGTGCCAGCAGTTGGACAGGGAGCTCCTACGAGCAGTACTTC. Translated, it gives CASSWTGSSYEQYF.

This clonotype has ten or more counts. The DNA for the CDR3 is TGTGCCAGCAGCCAACGGGCAGGGGGCCGGGCAAATCAGCCCCAGCATTTT. It encodes CASSQRAGGRANQPQHF. This chain links TRBV3-1 with TRBJ1-5; 8 bases line up with TRBD1. This CDR3 has 17 amino acids. Germline CDR1 is LGHDT and CDR2 is YNNKEL (reference sequence). The V gene end was trimmed by 2 bases and the J gene end by 4 bases; junction bases not matched to a gene: 10. The whole variable domain, filled in from reference TRBV3-1 and TRBJ1-5, reads DTAVSQTPKYLVTQMGNDKSIKCEQNLGHDTMYWYKQDSKKFLKIMFSYNNKELIINETVPNRFSPKSPDKAHLNLHINSLELGDSAVYFCASSQRAGGRANQPQHFGDGTRLSIL.

This clonotype was counted ten times or more. The V gene is TRBV9, the J gene TRBJ1-3; D gene ambiguous. The germline gives CDR1 SGDLS, CDR2 YYNGEE. The CDR3 is 13 residues long. Trimming stripped 5 bases from V and 0 bases from J, with 6 bases between. The CDR3 here is CASRKSSGNTIYF. The CDR3 DNA reads TGTGCCAGCAGGAAGAGCTCTGGAAACACCATATATTTT. Based on the CDR3 plus reference TRBV9 and TRBJ1-3, the full variable domain is DSGVTQTPKHLITATGQRVTLRCSPRSGDLSVYWYQQSLDQGLQFLIQYYNGEERAKGNILERFSAQQFPDLHSELNLSSLELGDSALYFCASRKSSGNTIYFGEGSWLTVV.

Ten or more counts support this clonotype. A much larger clonotype is one base distant, so this may be a read error. V is TRBV7-3 and J is TRBJ2-3; 10 positions match TRBD1. The V segment lost 4 bases and the J segment 4 bases; nucleotides outside the gene matches: 2. The CDR3 loop spans 14 amino acids. The germline gives CDR1 SGHTA, CDR2 FQGTGA. The CDR3 DNA is TGTGCCAGCAGCTCCGGGACAGGGGCAGATACGCAGTATTTT. This gives the protein CASSSGTGADTQYF.

Ten or more counts support this clonotype. V usage is TRBV19 and J usage is TRBJ1-1; TRBD1 matches at 11 bases. CDR1 and CDR2 from the germline V gene are LNHDA and SQIVND (reference sequence). V dropped 5 bases and J dropped 4; count of bases not matched to a gene: 0. The CDR3 has 13 residues. The CDR3 region is CASSGQGATEAFF. Here the CDR3 DNA reads TGTGCCAGTAGTGGACAGGGGGCCACTGAAGCTTTCTTT. Supplemented by reference TRBV19 and TRBJ1-1, the full variable domain reads DGGITQSPKYLFRKEGQNVTLSCEQNLNHDAMYWYRQDPGQGLRLIYYSQIVNDFQKGDIAEGYSVSREKKESFPLTVTSAQKNPTAFYLCASSGQGATEAFFGQGTRLTVV.

This clonotype was counted at least ten times. As DNA, the CDR3 is TGTGCCAGCAGCTCCGGGACTAGCGGGGGCCGCTCCTACGAGCAGTACTTC. Residues: CASSSGTSGGRSYEQYF. The gene calls are TRBV7-9 and TRBJ2-7; 14 bases line up with TRBD2. V was clipped by 4 bases and J by 0 bases; unmatched bases: 5. CDR1 and CDR2 from the germline V gene are SEHNR and FQNEAQ (reference sequence). The CDR3 sequence is 17 residues long.

This clonotype came up many times. V gene TRBV5-1 combines with J gene TRBJ1-3, with 8 positions matching TRBD1. The germline V gene has CDR1 SGHRS and CDR2 YFSETQ. The CDR3 runs to 15 residues. Germline trimming cut 4 bases from V and 0 bases from J; bases unmatched to any gene: 3. The CDR3 spells CASSTGQGSGNTIYF. The CDR3 DNA reads as TGCGCCAGCAGCACCGGACAGGGCTCTGGAAACACCATATATTTT.

This clonotype was picked up many times. The chain has TRBV5-1 and TRBJ2-1, with D uncertain. The V end lost 4 bases, the J end lost 0 bases, and 8 bases lay between the germline ends. Germline V lookup: CDR1 SGHRS, CDR2 YFSETQ. The CDR3 runs to 14 residues. The CDR3 sequence: CASSLQLSYNEQFF. As DNA, the CDR3 is TGCGCCAGCAGCCTCCAACTCTCCTACAATGAGCAGTTCTTC. The full variable domain, completed using reference TRBV5-1 and TRBJ2-1, is KAGVTQTPRYLIKTRGQQVTLSCSPISGHRSVSWYQQTPGQGLQFLFEYFSETQRNKGNFPGRFSGRQFSNSRSEMNVSTLELGDSALYLCASSLQLSYNEQFFGPGTRLTVL.